One and the same sample provided the 9 T cell receptor beta chains below, sequenced in a study of human versus mouse CDR3 diversity and MHC coevolution. Sequencing was performed with immunoSEQ multiplex PCR; in TCRdb, only in-frame clones are kept and a portion is missing. Of approximately 81,000 clones listed, 93% are singletons. Sequences were obtained from naive CD4+ T cells from blood. The subset was: CD45RO-negative CD62L-positive naive CD4 T cells. These receptors originate from a person aged 25-75 years in good health.

The chain has TRBV2 and TRBJ2-3; weak D call: TRBD1 (6 bases). V gave up 3 bases and J gave up 4 bases, with 11 bases separating them. The CDR3 has 14 amino acids. Germline CDR1 is SNHLY and CDR2 is FYNNEI. This CDR3 reads CASSEGRGPDTQYF. The CDR3 DNA sequence: TGTGCCAGCAGTGAGGGCAGGGGCCCAGATACGCAGTATTTT.

The chain uses TRBV6-1 and TRBJ1-5; 10 bases align to TRBD1. V trimming: 7 bases; J trimming: 6 bases; junction bases outside the gene matches: 6. The CDR3 loop spans 14 amino acids. Germline assignment: CDR1 MNHNS and CDR2 SASEGT. In nucleotides, the CDR3 is TGTGCCAGCAACCAAGGACAGGGGGGTCAGCCCCAGCATTTT. It codes for CASNQGQGGQPQHF.

The V gene is TRBV14, the J gene TRBJ2-1; a weak D match, TRBD1 (6 bases). The V and J ends lost 4 bases and 0 bases respectively, with 13 bases between them. There are 16 residues in the CDR3. Looked up from germline, CDR1 is SGHDN and CDR2 is FVKESK. Written as DNA, the CDR3 is TGTGCCAGCAGCCTTGGGGGCCGAAGCTCCTACAATGAGCAGTTCTTC. Translated: CASSLGGRSSYNEQFF.

The genes are TRBV19 and TRBJ1-1, with D perhaps TRBD1 (5 bases). Trimming cost V 3 bases and J 4 bases, with 15 bases left between them. This CDR3 region has 15 residues. The germline V gene has CDR1 LNHDA and CDR2 SQIVND (reference sequence). CDR3 in amino acids: CASSMGLVGGTEAFF. The CDR3 DNA is TGTGCCAGTAGTATGGGATTAGTGGGGGGCACTGAAGCTTTCTTT.

V gene TRBV7-3 combines with J gene TRBJ2-2; 8 positions match TRBD2. Per the germline V gene, CDR1 is SGHTA and CDR2 is FQGTGA. J was trimmed by 4 bases and V by 2 bases; bases with no gene match: 6. The CDR3 is 16 residues long. The CDR3 DNA follows: TGTGCCAGCAGCTTAGTCCCGGGACTAGGCACCGGGGAGCTGTTTTTT. Translation gives CASSLVPGLGTGELFF.

This chain links TRBV9 with TRBJ2-1; 11 bases map to TRBD1. The germline CDR1 and CDR2 sequences are SGDLS and YYNGEE. The J segment lost 8 bases and the V segment lost 4 bases, leaving 11 bases of the junction unmatched. There are 16 residues in the CDR3. DNA for the CDR3: TGTGCCAGCAGCCAAGGACCGGGACAGGGGGGACATGAGCAGTTCTTC. It specifies CASSQGPGQGGHEQFF.

J is TRBJ1-5 and V is TRBV19; D unclear. The length of the CDR3 is 15 residues. V lost 1 base and J 3 bases, leaving 10 bases between the germline ends. Germline loops: CDR1 LNHDA, CDR2 SQIVND (reference sequence). This CDR3 is CASSIGGRDNQPQHF. The CDR3 DNA is TGTGCCAGTAGTATAGGTGGACGGGACAATCAGCCCCAGCATTTT. The full variable domain, in which reference TRBV19 and TRBJ1-5 provide the parts outside the CDR3, is DGGITQSPKYLFRKEGQNVTLSCEQNLNHDAMYWYRQDPGQGLRLIYYSQIVNDFQKGDIAEGYSVSREKKESFPLTVTSAQKNPTAFYLCASSIGGRDNQPQHFGDGTRLSIL.

This clone appeared once. The chain links TRBV30 to TRBJ1-2; D remains unclear. The length of the CDR3 is 14 residues. Deletions cut 5 bases from V and 0 bases from J, with 13 bases between. Germline CDR1 GTSNPN, CDR2 SVGIG (reference sequence). The CDR3 reads CAWSIRFANYGYTF. The DNA for the CDR3 is TGTGCCTGGTCAATCAGATTCGCTAACTATGGCTACACCTTC.

The chain has TRBV6-5 and TRBJ2-5; 7 bases align to TRBD1. The J call may be faulty, since TRBJ2-7 better matches the DNA end. CDR3 length equals 14 residues. Germline V lookup: CDR1 MNHEY, CDR2 SVGAGI. The DNA for the CDR3 is TGTGCCAGCAGACCGCCGGGACAGAACTACGAGCAGTACTTC. Residues: CASRPPGQNYEQYF.